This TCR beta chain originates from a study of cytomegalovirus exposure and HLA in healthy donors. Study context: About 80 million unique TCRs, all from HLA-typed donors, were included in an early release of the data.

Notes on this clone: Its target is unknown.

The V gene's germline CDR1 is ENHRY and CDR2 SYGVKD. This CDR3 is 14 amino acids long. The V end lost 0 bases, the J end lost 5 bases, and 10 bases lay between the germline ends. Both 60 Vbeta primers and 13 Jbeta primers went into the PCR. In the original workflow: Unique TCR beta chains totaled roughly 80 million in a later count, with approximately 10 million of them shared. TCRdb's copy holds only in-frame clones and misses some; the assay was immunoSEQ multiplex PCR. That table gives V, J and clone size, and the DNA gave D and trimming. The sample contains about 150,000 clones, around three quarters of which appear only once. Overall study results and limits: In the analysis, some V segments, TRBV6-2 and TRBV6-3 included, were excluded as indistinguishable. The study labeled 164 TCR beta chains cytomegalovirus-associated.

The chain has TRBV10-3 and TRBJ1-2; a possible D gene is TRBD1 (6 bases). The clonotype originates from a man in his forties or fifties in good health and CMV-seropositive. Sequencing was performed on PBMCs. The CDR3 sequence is CAISESGTRYGYTF. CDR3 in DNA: TGTGCCATCAGTGAGTCGGGGACAAGGTATGGCTACACCTTC.